This entry describes one T cell receptor (beta chain). Its target is unknown. This CDR3 comprises 15 residues. Deletions cut 6 bases from V and 7 bases from J, with 18 bases between. Germline lookup yields CDR1 LGHNA and CDR2 YNFKEQ. The data were obtained in a study of T cell repertoires in cytomegalovirus infection. Study-level information: An indication of both CMV infection and matching HLA type came from public TCR beta signatures. Study-level points and caveats: Clonotypes of TCR beta that were HLA-C-restricted and CMV-specific dominated the ex vivo response.

TCRdb re-called the reads through MiXCR, storing one row per CDR3 protein. The table shows around 330,000 distinct CDR3 sequences, with roughly a sixth occurring only once. The chain uses TRBV4-2 and TRBJ1-4, with D unclear. The sequenced sample was PBMCs. The origin of this receptor is a human donor in good health (CMV status not recorded). Some clones in this sample may be carry-over from other donors' samples. CDR3 DNA sequence: TGTGCCAGCAGTGCATTTATGGGCGACGTTGAAAAACTGTTTTTT. It specifies CASSAFMGDVEKLFF.